These 27 T cell receptor beta chains were all obtained from the same sample, sequenced in a study of T cell changes during pregnancy in multiple sclerosis. Clones were read by immunoSEQ multiplex PCR, and TCRdb kept only the in-frame ones, dropping some. Of about 46,000 clones in the sample, about 90% were seen once. The material sequenced was CD4+ T cells from peripheral blood mononuclear cells, taken after pregnancy. The receptors shown here come from a female donor with multiple sclerosis, enrolled in a pregnancy study.

J is TRBJ1-5 and V is TRBV6-6, with 7 nucleotides matching TRBD1. The CDR3 length is 14 residues. CDR1 is MNHNY, CDR2 SVGAGI, per germline (reference sequence). V dropped 7 bases and J dropped 4; count of bases not matched to a gene: 7. CDR3 sequence (DNA): TGTGCCAGCAACGACAGGGAAAGGAATCAGCCCCAGCATTTT. Protein product: CASNDRERNQPQHF.

The chain links TRBV5-1 to TRBJ1-1, with D possibly TRBD1 on 6 matching bases. The ends were cut back, 6 bases at V and 1 base at J, with 16 bases in the middle. Germline V lookup: CDR1 SGHRS, CDR2 YFSETQ. The CDR3 runs to 15 residues. The CDR3 loop reads CASTPGHVGNTEAFF. The CDR3 DNA sequence: TGCGCCAGCACCCCGGGACACGTGGGGAACACTGAAGCTTTCTTT.

The chain recombines TRBV14 with TRBJ1-2, with D unresolved. The germline V and J ends were trimmed by 0 bases and 8 bases, with 13 bases remaining between them. CDR1 SGHDN and CDR2 FVKESK come from the germline V gene. The CDR3 consists of 14 residues. In DNA form, the CDR3 reads TGTGCCAGCAGCCAAGATTTCCCCGTATTGGGCTACACCTTC. This sequence encodes CASSQDFPVLGYTF.

The CDR3 coding sequence is TGTGCCAGCAGCTTAGCGAATCGACAGGGGAACACCGGGGAGCTGTTTTTT. Translated: CASSLANRQGNTGELFF. The chain is built from TRBV7-6 and TRBJ2-2; 7 bases are a match to TRBD1. CDR3 length: 17 residues. With 0 bases clipped from V and 1 base from J, the junction kept 5 bases outside the gene matches. Germline CDR1 reads SGHVS; CDR2 reads FNYEAQ. The full variable domain, rest sourced from reference TRBV7-6 and TRBJ2-2, is GAGVSQSPRYKVTKRGQDVALRCDPISGHVSLYWYRQALGQGPEFLTYFNYEAQQDKSGLPNDRFSAERPEGSISTLTIQRTEQRDSAMYRCASSLANRQGNTGELFFGEGSRLTVL.

The J gene is TRBJ1-3, the V gene TRBV18, with a possible D match to TRBD1 (6 bases). Germline lookup yields CDR1 KGHSH and CDR2 LQKENI. Between the trimmed V and J ends, which lost 5 bases and 1 base, there was a span of 12 bases. CDR3 length: 15 amino acids. CDR3 DNA sequence: TGTGCCAGCTCATCAAACAGGGTTTCTGGAAACACCATATATTTT. Translated, it gives CASSSNRVSGNTIYF.

The chain links TRBV29-1 to TRBJ2-7; 8 bases are a match to TRBD2. Germline-derived CDR1 and CDR2 are SQVTM and ANQGSEA. The CDR3 has 12 residues. Germline trimming cut 6 bases from V and 2 bases from J; bases unmatched to any gene: 3. The CDR3 loop reads CSVRTSPYEQYF. The CDR3 DNA reads TGCAGCGTCCGGACTAGCCCCTACGAGCAGTACTTC.

V and J are TRBV4-2 and TRBJ2-3, with unresolved D. CDR3 length: 14 residues. From germline, CDR1 is LGHNA and CDR2 YNFKEQ. Trimming took off 1 base at V and 0 bases at J, with 5 bases between the two ends. The CDR3 nucleotides are TGTGCCAGCAGCCAAGCACGGAGCACAGATACGCAGTATTTT. Its protein product is CASSQARSTDTQYF.

V usage is TRBV7-2 and J usage is TRBJ1-4, with D hard to call. The CDR3 loop spans 15 amino acids. V was shortened by 2 bases and J by 0 bases, with 7 bases between the two germline ends. Per germline, CDR1 SGHTA and CDR2 FQGNSA. CDR3 in amino acids: CASSLIRSTNEKLFF. The CDR3 bases are TGTGCCAGCAGCTTAATCAGGTCAACTAATGAAAAACTGTTTTTT.

The genes are TRBV27 and TRBJ1-3, with a weak D call TRBD1 (6 bases). Trimming removed 5 bases at V and 3 bases at J, with 11 bases between. The CDR3 sequence is 14 residues long. CDR1 MNHEY and CDR2 SMNVEV come from the germline V gene (reference sequence). The CDR3 sequence: CASSSTGYGNTIYF. CDR3 DNA: TGTGCCAGCAGTAGTACAGGGTATGGAAACACCATATATTTT.

This clone was observed once. J is TRBJ1-2 and V is TRBV5-4; possible D gene TRBD1, 5 bases. Trimming took off 4 bases at V and 2 bases at J, with 12 bases between the two ends. Germline V CDR1 and CDR2: SGHNT, YYREEE (reference sequence). The CDR3 has 14 amino acids. CDR3 nucleotides: TGTGCCAGCAGCCCGGGACTGGGGAACTATGGCTACACCTTC. This codes for CASSPGLGNYGYTF. Supplemented by reference TRBV5-4 and TRBJ1-2, the full variable domain reads ETGVTQSPTHLIKTRGQQVTLRCSSQSGHNTVSWYQQALGQGPQFIFQYYREEENGRGNFPPRFSGLQFPNYSSELNVNALELDDSALYLCASSPGLGNYGYTFGSGTRLTVV.

The V gene is TRBV30, the J gene TRBJ1-5, with D perhaps matching TRBD1 (5 bases). Per germline, CDR1 GTSNPN and CDR2 SVGIG (reference sequence). Between the trimmed V and J ends, which lost 1 base and 3 bases, there was a span of 10 bases. This CDR3 has 14 amino acids. For the CDR3, the DNA is TGTGCCTGGAGTGCGGGACTTAACAATCAGCCCCAGCATTTT. It is translated as CAWSAGLNNQPQHF.

The J gene is TRBJ1-6, the V gene TRBV5-1; no firm D call. Germline V gene lookup returns CDR1 SGHRS and CDR2 YFSETQ. Trimming pared 2 bases from V and 5 bases from J, leaving 5 bases between. The CDR3 is 13 residues long. The CDR3 is CASSFTDNSPLHF. CDR3 nucleotide sequence: TGCGCCAGCAGCTTCACGGATAATTCACCCCTCCACTTT.

This chain connects TRBV6-5 to TRBJ2-1; tentatively, D is TRBD1 (6 bases). Deletions cut 5 bases from V and 3 bases from J, with 11 bases between. Germline loops: CDR1 MNHEY, CDR2 SVGAGI. The CDR3 has 14 amino acids. DNA of the CDR3: TGTGCCAGCAGTCGACACAGGGACTACAATGAGCAGTTCTTC. This sequence encodes CASSRHRDYNEQFF.

In its sample, this clone was seen once. The chain links TRBV19 to TRBJ2-2; TRBD2 agrees at 7 bases. The length of the CDR3 is 14 residues. Trimming took 6 bases from V and 3 from J; bases not matched to a gene: 4. Per germline, CDR1 LNHDA and CDR2 SQIVND (reference sequence). As DNA, the CDR3 is TGTGCCAGTAGACTGGGGGGGTACACCGGGGAGCTGTTTTTT. Encoded protein: CASRLGGYTGELFF. The full variable domain, in which reference TRBV19 and TRBJ2-2 provide the parts outside the CDR3, is DGGITQSPKYLFRKEGQNVTLSCEQNLNHDAMYWYRQDPGQGLRLIYYSQIVNDFQKGDIAEGYSVSREKKESFPLTVTSAQKNPTAFYLCASRLGGYTGELFFGEGSRLTVL.

In regard to this clone: The identical CDR3 is also encoded by other nucleotide sequences in the sample. The chain couples TRBV7-9 to TRBJ2-3; D unclear. The CDR3 is 14 residues long. V was pared by 1 base and J by 0 bases, with 5 bases between. The germline V gene has CDR1 SEHNR and CDR2 FQNEAQ (reference sequence). CDR3 nucleotide sequence: TGTGCCAGCAGCTTAGGGCAGAGCACAGATACGCAGTATTTT. Its protein product is CASSLGQSTDTQYF.

The chain has TRBV5-4 and TRBJ2-5; 7 bases line up with TRBD1. In germline, CDR1 is SGHNT, CDR2 YYREEE (reference sequence). This CDR3 is built from 14 residues. Unmatched junction bases numbered 4, after V lost 1 base and J lost 4 bases. The CDR3 region is CASSLPDRSETQYF. In DNA, the CDR3 is TGTGCCAGCAGCTTGCCGGACAGGTCAGAGACCCAGTACTTC.

The rearrangement links TRBV5-4 to TRBJ2-7; 11 nucleotides match TRBD2. V shed 3 bases and J 5 bases; nucleotides not matched to a gene: 7. Germline CDR1 and CDR2: SGHNT and YYREEE (reference sequence). This CDR3 contains 15 residues. For the CDR3, the DNA is TGTGCCAGCAGCTCAAGACTAGCGGGACGCCACGAGCAGTACTTC. Translation: CASSSRLAGRHEQYF.

The CDR3 reads CAWGTILNTGELFF. The CDR3 DNA reads TGTGCCTGGGGGACTATCCTGAACACCGGGGAGCTGTTTTTT. The genes are TRBV30 and TRBJ2-2; TRBD2 matches 7 bases. The V gene end was trimmed by 5 bases and the J gene end by 1 base; junction bases not matched to a gene: 4. Germline values: CDR1 GTSNPN, CDR2 SVGIG (reference sequence). The CDR3 spans 14 residues. The full variable domain, in which reference TRBV30 and TRBJ2-2 provide the parts outside the CDR3, is SQTIHQWPATLVQPVGSPLSLECTVEGTSNPNLYWYRQAAGRGLQLLFYSVGIGQISSEVPQNLSASRPQDRQFILSSKKLLLSDSGFYLCAWGTILNTGELFFGEGSRLTVL.

The CDR3 loop reads CASAPGTGRETQYF. The DNA for the CDR3 is TGCGCCAGCGCGCCCGGGACAGGGAGAGAGACCCAGTACTTC. This chain uses TRBV5-1 with TRBJ2-5; 9 bases line up with TRBD1. The CDR3 consists of 14 residues. The V and J ends lost 7 bases and 4 bases, in that order; junction bases with no gene match: 8. Germline V CDR1 and CDR2: SGHRS, YFSETQ. Using reference TRBV5-1 and TRBJ2-5 for the parts outside the CDR3, the full variable domain is KAGVTQTPRYLIKTRGQQVTLSCSPISGHRSVSWYQQTPGQGLQFLFEYFSETQRNKGNFPGRFSGRQFSNSRSEMNVSTLELGDSALYLCASAPGTGRETQYFGPGTRLLVL.

The gene calls are TRBV6-1 and TRBJ2-1, with TRBD2 identical over 7 bases. The trim removed 3 bases at V and 0 bases at J, leaving 2 bases unmatched. The CDR3 runs to 15 residues. From germline, CDR1 is MNHNS and CDR2 SASEGT. The CDR3 reads CASSEGGSSYNEQFF. The CDR3 DNA is TGTGCCAGCAGTGAGGGGGGGTCCTCCTACAATGAGCAGTTCTTC.

The V gene is TRBV2, the J gene TRBJ2-3; weak D call: TRBD1 (6 bases). V dropped 5 bases and J dropped 2 bases, with 20 bases sitting between them. The V gene's germline CDR1 is SNHLY and CDR2 FYNNEI. This CDR3 has 17 amino acids. The CDR3 DNA sequence: TGTGCCAGCAGTCCCCCCCTTGGACAGACTTTCACAGATACGCAGTATTTT. It codes for CASSPPLGQTFTDTQYF.

This chain links TRBV7-9 with TRBJ1-4, with D possibly TRBD1 on 6 matching bases. Germline CDR1 and CDR2: SEHNR and FQNEAQ (reference sequence). Trimming left V 3 bases short and J 5 bases short, with 16 bases between. The CDR3 covers 16 residues. The CDR3 region is CASSFTLGRGNEKLFF. As DNA, the CDR3 is TGTGCCAGCAGCTTTACCCTGGGCAGGGGAAATGAAAAACTGTTTTTT.

The chain has TRBV15 and TRBJ1-4; TRBD1 is a possible D gene (5 bases). V lost 0 bases to trimming and J lost 5 bases, with 10 bases between them. The germline CDR1 and CDR2 sequences are LNHNV and YYDKDF (reference sequence). The CDR3 runs 15 residues. In nucleotides, the CDR3 is TGTGCCACCAGCAGAGACCGGGACTACAATGAAAAACTGTTTTTT. Translated: CATSRDRDYNEKLFF.

In its sample, this clone was seen once. The chain employs TRBV12-5 and TRBJ2-4; D is unclear. The germline V and J ends were trimmed by 5 bases and 2 bases, with 10 bases remaining between them. The CDR3 loop spans 14 amino acids. Germline lookup yields CDR1 LGHNT and CDR2 FRNRAP. The CDR3 region is CASGETFSKNIQYF. The CDR3, as DNA: TGTGCTAGTGGTGAGACTTTTTCCAAAAACATTCAGTACTTC.

The J gene is TRBJ2-7, the V gene TRBV5-5; D may be TRBD1 (5 bases). V was clipped by 1 base and J by 6 bases, with 11 bases between them. Germline V gene data show CDR1 as SGHKS and CDR2 as YYEKEE (reference sequence). The CDR3 has 13 residues. CDR3 coding DNA: TGTGCCAGCAGCTTGTTCAGGGCCGGCGAGCAGTACTTC. Translated: CASSLFRAGEQYF.

This clone showed up just a few times. V is TRBV11-3 and J is TRBJ2-5, with a weak D call TRBD2 (5 bases). This CDR3 is 16 amino acids long. The germline V gene has CDR1 SGHNT and CDR2 YENEEA. The V gene lost 1 base and the J gene lost 1 base, with 13 bases spanning the gap. The CDR3 sequence is CASSLGGGAFQETQYF. CDR3 DNA sequence: TGTGCCAGCAGCTTAGGAGGAGGTGCCTTCCAAGAGACCCAGTACTTC.

This rearrangement joins TRBV5-8 to TRBJ2-2; D might be TRBD2 (6 bases). The V gene's germline CDR1 is SGHTS and CDR2 YDEGEE. CDR3 length: 15 residues. With 5 bases removed from V and 0 bases from J, the gap between germline ends came to 11 bases. Written as DNA, the CDR3 is TGTGCCAGCAGGCCGAGCGGGTCGAACACCGGGGAGCTGTTTTTT. Translation gives CASRPSGSNTGELFF.